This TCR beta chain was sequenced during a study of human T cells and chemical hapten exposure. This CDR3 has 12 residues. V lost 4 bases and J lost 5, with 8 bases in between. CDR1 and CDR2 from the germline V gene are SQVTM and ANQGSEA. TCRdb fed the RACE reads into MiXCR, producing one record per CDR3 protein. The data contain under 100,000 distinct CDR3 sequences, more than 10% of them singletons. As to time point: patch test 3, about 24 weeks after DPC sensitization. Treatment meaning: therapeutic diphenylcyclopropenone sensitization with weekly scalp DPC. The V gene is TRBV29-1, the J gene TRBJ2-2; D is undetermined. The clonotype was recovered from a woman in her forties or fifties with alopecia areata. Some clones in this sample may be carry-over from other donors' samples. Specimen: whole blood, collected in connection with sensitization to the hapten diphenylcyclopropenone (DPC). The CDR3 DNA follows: TGCAGCGTTGGTCAGTTGACCGGGGAGCTGTTTTTT. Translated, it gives CSVGQLTGELFF.